The 24 T cell receptor beta chains below were found in one sample sequenced in a study of T cell responses to AZD1222 COVID-19 vaccine. TCRdb keeps only in-frame clones here, not all; method: immunoSEQ multiplex PCR. Of about 120,000 clones listed, roughly 85% are singletons. Sequencing used peripheral blood, obtained on day 0 of AZD1222 vaccination. These receptors all come from an adult in good health.

The V call is TRBV27, the J call TRBJ2-1, with TRBD2 identical over 12 bases. J lost 6 bases, V lost 5 bases, and 5 bases had no gene match. CDR3 size: 15 residues. Germline values: CDR1 MNHEY, CDR2 SMNVEV (reference sequence). CDR3 loop: CASSLAGGKGNEQFF. The CDR3, as DNA: TGTGCCAGCAGTCTAGCGGGGGGGAAGGGCAATGAGCAGTTCTTC.

The chain is built from TRBV6-5 and TRBJ1-3; no firm D call. CDR3 length: 12 residues. V was trimmed by 4 bases and J by 7 bases, leaving 8 bases between them. Germline-derived CDR1 and CDR2 are MNHEY and SVGAGI. CDR3 sequence: CASSLISNTIYF. In DNA form, the CDR3 reads TGTGCCAGCAGTTTGATATCTAACACCATATATTTT.

This sequence joins TRBV11-2 and TRBJ2-5, with 7 bases identical to TRBD1. The germline V gene encodes CDR1 SGHAT and CDR2 FQNNGV. The CDR3 consists of 14 residues. V dropped 7 bases and J dropped 2; count of bases not matched to a gene: 7. CDR3 DNA sequence: TGTGCCAGCACCGACGGACAGGTTCAAGAGACCCAGTACTTC. This encodes CASTDGQVQETQYF.

This clone has just a few counts. V is TRBV27 and J is TRBJ2-5; D uncertain. Deletions cut 0 bases from V and 1 base from J, with 6 bases between. Germline V gene data show CDR1 as MNHEY and CDR2 as SMNVEV (reference sequence). CDR3 length: 14 residues. As DNA, the CDR3 is TGTGCCAGCAGTTTATCCGAGACCCAAGAGACCCAGTACTTC. This codes for CASSLSETQETQYF.

This chain connects TRBV3-1 (or the pseudogene TRBV3-2) to TRBJ2-3; 7 bases fit TRBD2. Germline V gene sequence: CDR1 LGHDT, CDR2 YNNKEL (reference sequence). The V segment lost 6 bases and the J segment 3 bases; nucleotides outside the gene matches: 6. The CDR3 runs to 14 residues. CDR3 protein: CASSYGEGTDTQYF. As DNA, the CDR3 is TGTGCCAGCAGTTACGGGGAGGGGACAGATACGCAGTATTTT.

J is TRBJ2-5 and V is TRBV5-6; maybe TRBD1 (6 bases). Trimming removed 3 bases from V and 0 bases from J, with 15 bases in between. The germline gives CDR1 SGHDT, CDR2 YYEEEE. CDR3 length: 16 residues. CDR3 region: CASSWGKGDNQETQYF. The CDR3 region has the DNA TGTGCCAGCAGCTGGGGAAAAGGGGACAACCAAGAGACCCAGTACTTC.

This chain joins TRBV20-1 and TRBJ2-3, with no clear D. This CDR3 is 10 amino acids long. Deletions cut 6 bases from V and 2 bases from J, with 3 bases between. The V gene's germline CDR1 is DFQATT and CDR2 SNEGSKA (reference sequence). CDR3 loop: CSAYTDTQYF. The CDR3 DNA sequence: TGCAGTGCCTACACAGATACGCAGTATTTT.

The chain combines TRBV6-2 or TRBV6-3 with TRBJ2-1; 7 bases are a match to TRBD2. The CDR3 has 15 amino acids. V trimming: 6 bases; J trimming: 9 bases; junction bases outside the gene matches: 14. Germline assignment: CDR1 MNHEY and CDR2 SVGEGT. The CDR3 protein is CASSPGTKDVGEQFF. In DNA form, the CDR3 reads TGTGCCAGCAGCCCCGGGACTAAGGACGTGGGTGAGCAGTTCTTC.

The chain joins TRBV10-3 to TRBJ2-1; 9 bases match TRBD2. Germline V gene lookup returns CDR1 ENHRY and CDR2 SYGVKD. The CDR3 sequence is 15 residues long. V was clipped by 2 bases and J by 5 bases; unmatched bases: 4. The DNA of the CDR3 is TGTGCCATCAGTGAGCTAGCGGGATTCAACAATGAGCAGTTCTTC. This codes for CAISELAGFNNEQFF.

The V and J genes are TRBV19 and TRBJ1-6, with D possibly matching TRBD1 (5 bases). Germline CDR1 reads LNHDA; CDR2 reads SQIVND (reference sequence). This CDR3 comprises 17 residues. With 5 bases removed from V and 2 bases from J, the gap between germline ends came to 16 bases. CDR3 in amino acids: CASSQRGRAPYNSPLHF. The CDR3 DNA reads as TGTGCCAGTAGTCAACGGGGCAGGGCCCCCTATAATTCACCCCTCCACTTT.

The chain couples TRBV6-5 to TRBJ1-2, with a tentative D call TRBD1 (5 bases). The CDR3 extends over 13 amino acids. V dropped 7 bases and J dropped 1 base, with 10 bases sitting between them. Germline CDR1 MNHEY, CDR2 SVGAGI. CDR3 protein: CASTQRGNYGYTF. DNA of the CDR3: TGTGCCAGCACCCAAAGGGGTAACTATGGCTACACCTTC.

This chain connects TRBV30 to TRBJ2-7, with 7 nucleotides matching TRBD1. The CDR3 is 16 amino acids. The J segment lost 4 bases and the V segment lost 1 base, leaving 13 bases of the junction unmatched. CDR1 and CDR2 from the germline V gene are GTSNPN and SVGIG (reference sequence). This CDR3 is CAWSDKRRQGGYEQYF. As DNA, the CDR3 is TGTGCCTGGAGTGATAAACGGAGACAGGGTGGATACGAGCAGTACTTC. The full variable domain, its missing parts supplied by reference TRBV30 and TRBJ2-7, is SQTIHQWPATLVQPVGSPLSLECTVEGTSNPNLYWYRQAAGRGLQLLFYSVGIGQISSEVPQNLSASRPQDRQFILSSKKLLLSDSGFYLCAWSDKRRQGGYEQYFGPGTRLTVT.

This clone has a handful of counts. The chain links TRBV29-1 to TRBJ2-2, with TRBD2 as a possible D gene (5 bases). This CDR3 contains 14 residues. Trimming stripped 6 bases from V and 5 bases from J, with 16 bases between. The V gene's germline CDR1 is SQVTM and CDR2 ANQGSEA. The CDR3 DNA reads as TGCAGCGTGGAGGACTGGCTTGGGACCGGGGAGCTGTTTTTT. This codes for CSVEDWLGTGELFF.

The chain recombines TRBV29-1 with TRBJ1-4; no firm D call. Per the germline V gene, CDR1 is SQVTM and CDR2 is ANQGSEA. V was cut by 1 base and J by 3 bases, with 9 bases left in between. The CDR3 is 14 amino acids. CDR3: CSVEGSGSNEKLFF. The CDR3 nucleotides are TGCAGCGTTGAAGGTTCGGGTTCTAATGAAAAACTGTTTTTT.

The chain couples TRBV6-5 to TRBJ1-2; 10 bases fit TRBD1. Trimming removed 2 bases from V and 4 bases from J; junction bases left unmatched: 7. The CDR3 runs to 16 residues. Germline values: CDR1 MNHEY, CDR2 SVGAGI. DNA of the CDR3: TGTGCCAGCAGTTACCCTCCGGGACAGGGGAGCTATGGCTACACCTTC. It translates to CASSYPPGQGSYGYTF.

The gene calls are TRBV27 and TRBJ2-2, with 11 bases fitting TRBD2. From germline, CDR1 is MNHEY and CDR2 SMNVEV (reference sequence). Trimming at V came to 6 bases and at J to 6 bases, leaving 0 bases not matched to a gene. CDR3 size: 13 residues. CDR3 in amino acids: CASRLAGAGELFF. The DNA of the CDR3 is TGTGCCAGCAGACTAGCGGGAGCCGGGGAGCTGTTTTTT.

This chain joins TRBV28 and TRBJ1-1; no firm D call. Per the germline V gene, CDR1 is MDHEN and CDR2 is SYDVKM. This CDR3 has 12 residues. V lost 7 bases and J 0 bases, leaving 6 bases between the germline ends. CDR3 DNA: TGTGCCAGCACGGATATGAACACTGAAGCTTTCTTT. It is translated as CASTDMNTEAFF. The full variable domain, rest sourced from reference TRBV28 and TRBJ1-1, is DVKVTQSSRYLVKRTGEKVFLECVQDMDHENMFWYRQDPGLGLRLIYFSYDVKMKEKGDIPEGYSVSREKKERFSLILESASTNQTSMYLCASTDMNTEAFFGQGTRLTVV.

The J gene is TRBJ1-1, the V gene TRBV3-1 (or the pseudogene TRBV3-2); possibly TRBD1 for D (6 bases). Germline V lookup: CDR1 LGHDT, CDR2 YNNKEL (reference sequence). CDR3 length: 16 residues. V dropped 2 bases and J dropped 7 bases, with 20 bases sitting between them. The CDR3 spells CASSQLGIQGSDEAFF. The CDR3 DNA is TGTGCCAGCAGCCAACTTGGAATTCAGGGGTCGGATGAAGCTTTCTTT.

There are a few counts of this clone. This sequence joins TRBV4-3 and TRBJ2-5; tentatively, D is TRBD1 or TRBD2 (5 bases each). Trimming took off 2 bases at V and 5 bases at J, with 18 bases between the two ends. The V gene's germline CDR1 is LGHNA and CDR2 YSLEER. CDR3 size: 16 residues. The CDR3, as DNA: TGCGCCAGCAGCCAAACGGGGCTAGCCCCTGGGGAGACCCAGTACTTC. Translation gives CASSQTGLAPGETQYF.

The rearrangement uses TRBV9 and TRBJ1-6; D might be TRBD1 (6 bases). Germline assignment: CDR1 SGDLS and CDR2 YYNGEE. The CDR3 consists of 14 residues. V lost 3 bases, J lost 8 bases, and 12 bases lay in between. CDR3 in DNA: TGTGCCAGCAGCGGCCAGGGGAGGTATTCACCCCTCCACTTT. It encodes CASSGQGRYSPLHF.

The chain links TRBV2 to TRBJ1-1, with D unclear. V was clipped by 8 bases and J by 8 bases, with 15 bases between them. Germline loops: CDR1 SNHLY, CDR2 FYNNEI. The CDR3 length is 12 residues. The CDR3 region is CASSGRGREAFF. The DNA for the CDR3 is TGTGCCAGCTCCGGGCGGGGAAGGGAAGCTTTCTTT.

This chain connects TRBV18 to TRBJ1-3; unclear D gene. The germline V gene has CDR1 KGHSH and CDR2 LQKENI. The CDR3 loop spans 16 amino acids. V lost 4 bases and J lost 0, with 13 bases in between. The CDR3 sequence: CASSLEIPNSGNTIYF. Written as DNA, the CDR3 is TGTGCCAGCTCACTCGAAATTCCCAACTCTGGAAACACCATATATTTT. Together with reference TRBV18 and TRBJ1-3, the CDR3 gives the full variable domain: NAGVMQNPRHLVRRRGQEARLRCSPMKGHSHVYWYRQLPEEGLKFMVYLQKENIIDESGMPKERFSAEFPKEGPSILRIQQVVRGDSAAYFCASSLEIPNSGNTIYFGEGSWLTVV.

A single count supports this clone. The chain links TRBV5-4 to TRBJ2-7; 9 nucleotides align to TRBD2. V gave up 0 bases and J gave up 3 bases; unmatched junction bases: 4. The CDR3 is 15 amino acids. The germline V gene has CDR1 SGHNT and CDR2 YYREEE (reference sequence). The CDR3 sequence: CASSLGGLANYEQYF. The CDR3 DNA is TGTGCCAGCAGCTTGGGCGGACTAGCGAACTACGAGCAGTACTTC.

The chain joins TRBV6-5 to TRBJ1-5, with D possibly TRBD1 on 6 matching bases. The CDR3 totals 11 residues. Germline V gene lookup returns CDR1 MNHEY and CDR2 SVGAGI. V was clipped by 10 bases and J by 10 bases, with 14 bases between them. CDR3 sequence: CAIVTGTPQHF. Here the CDR3 DNA reads TGTGCCATCGTGACCGGGACACCCCAGCATTTT.